Listed below are T cell receptor beta chains from one sample, sequenced in a study of shared clonotypes between healthy human individuals. Here immunoSEQ multiplex PCR was the method, and the copy in TCRdb shows in-frame clones only, minus some. The sample holds about 1.5 million clones, 95% to 99% seen once. Sequenced input: naive CD4+ T cells sorted from blood. The origin of the receptors is a man younger than 40 in good health. The CDR3 runs from the conserved cysteine through the conserved F or W. The order of the fields is clone size, J gene, D gene, V gene, CDR3 protein, CDR3 DNA. The D gene is left open where the match is weak. Only part of the rows carry a size: once, few, many, or a class if the clone is expanded.

NA TRBJ2-7 TRBD2 TRBV18 CASSFQISGEQYF TGTGCCAGCTCATTCCAAATTAGCGGGGAGCAGTACTTC
once TRBJ2-7 TRBD1 TRBV9 CASSSGQGGYEQYF TGTGCCAGCAGCTCCGGACAGGGAGGCTACGAGCAGTACTTC
NA TRBJ2-3 NA TRBV6-5 CASSYGQGSTDTQYF TGTGCCAGCAGTTACGGGCAGGGGAGCACAGATACGCAGTATTTT
NA TRBJ2-1 NA TRBV5-4 CASSPLPDRNEQFF TGTGCCAGCAGCCCCTTACCCGACAGAAATGAGCAGTTCTTC
once TRBJ1-2 NA TRBV11-2 CASSSGRTLSYGYTF TGTGCCAGCAGCTCGGGACGAACGCTCAGCTATGGCTACACCTTC
NA TRBJ2-7 NA TRBV7-7 CASSLDLGPFAEQYF TGTGCTAGCAGCTTAGACTTGGGACCGTTCGCCGAGCAGTACTTC
NA TRBJ2-7 TRBD2 TRBV30 CAWTSTSGPYEQYF TGTGCCTGGACTTCGACTAGCGGACCCTACGAGCAGTACTTC
NA TRBJ2-3 TRBD2 TRBV11-2 CASSPRLGGRGGDTQYF TGTGCCAGCAGCCCGAGGTTGGGCGGGAGAGGTGGAGATACGCAGTATTTT
NA TRBJ1-3 TRBD1 TRBV5-1 CASSIDRGRNTIYF TGCGCCAGCAGCATAGACAGGGGTCGGAACACCATATATTTT
NA TRBJ2-2 NA TRBV25-1 CASSEGPPGELFF TGTGCCAGCAGTGAAGGACCCCCCGGGGAGCTGTTTTTT
NA TRBJ2-2 NA TRBV7-3 CASSLGWNTGELFF TGTGCCAGCAGCCTAGGATGGAACACCGGGGAGCTGTTTTTT
NA TRBJ1-1 TRBD1 TRBV5-1 CASSYGQGPTEAFF TGCGCCAGCAGCTACGGACAGGGCCCCACTGAAGCTTTCTTT
NA TRBJ2-3 TRBD2 TRBV10-3 CAIASGRSTDTQYF TGTGCCATCGCTAGCGGGAGGAGCACAGATACGCAGTATTTT
NA TRBJ2-3 NA TRBV9 CASSVLSTDTQYF TGTGCCAGCAGCGTGCTGAGCACAGATACGCAGTATTTT
NA TRBJ2-1 NA TRBV7-2 CASSFRGNNEQFF TGTGCCAGCAGCTTCCGGGGGAACAATGAGCAGTTCTTC
NA TRBJ1-5 NA TRBV5-6 CASSFARVNQPQHF TGTGCCAGCAGCTTCGCCAGAGTCAATCAGCCCCAGCATTTT
NA TRBJ2-2 TRBD2 TRBV7-9 CASTRFVLAGVNDTGELFF TGTGCCAGCACCCGATTTGTACTAGCGGGAGTAAATGACACCGGGGAGCTGTTTTTT
NA TRBJ2-1 TRBD2 TRBV6-1 CASSGGTSGRFEQFF TGTGCCAGCAGTGGGGGGACTAGCGGGAGGTTTGAGCAGTTCTTC
NA TRBJ1-4 NA TRBV9 CASSVSPGRGNEKLFF TGTGCCAGCAGCGTAAGTCCAGGTCGGGGGAATGAAAAACTGTTTTTT
few TRBJ1-4 NA TRBV18 CASSQGSGEKLFF TGTGCCAGCTCACAGGGGTCTGGCGAAAAACTGTTTTTT